These 29 T cell receptor beta chains were sequenced from one sample in a study of blood T cells in healthy people across ages. A sample-barcoded 5' primer and a J-beta primer mix were used in a second PCR of roughly 7 to 11 cycles. TCRdb reprocessed the 5' RACE reads with MiXCR, giving one entry per CDR3 protein. The data contain approximately 400,000 distinct CDR3 sequences, approximately 51% of them singletons. Source material: blood. The receptors derive from a man aged 55 to 70 in good health.

As regards this clonotype: One junction end does not reproduce the germline sequence, and a read error may be involved. The rearrangement uses TRBV6-1 and TRBJ2-6; D unclear. This CDR3 has 15 residues. The germline CDR1 and CDR2 sequences are MNHNS and SASEGT. CDR3 loop: CASGMADPGANVLTF. DNA for the CDR3: TGTGCCAGCGGGATGGCAGACCCTGGCGCCAACGTCCTGACTTTC.

This clonotype was seen many times. The CDR3 nucleotides are TGTGCCAGCTCACCCCTGGACAGGGCTAACTATGGCTACACCTTC. Amino acid sequence: CASSPLDRANYGYTF. V usage is TRBV18 and J usage is TRBJ1-2; TRBD1 agrees at 8 bases. V lost 3 bases to trimming and J lost 0 bases; unmatched junction nucleotides: 3. Per the germline V gene, CDR1 is KGHSH and CDR2 is LQKENI. There are 15 residues in the CDR3.

The chain has TRBV25-1 and TRBJ2-1; D unresolved. The V end was cut by 2 bases, the J end by 2 bases, with 13 bases between. The germline V gene encodes CDR1 MGHDK and CDR2 SYGVNS. The CDR3 loop spans 16 amino acids. CDR3 loop: CASSERGRSAYNEQFF. The CDR3 nucleotides read TGTGCCAGCAGTGAACGCGGCAGGTCGGCCTACAATGAGCAGTTCTTC.

The chain joins TRBV25-1 to TRBJ2-5, with D unclear. The J call may be wrong; the DNA end is better matched by TRBJ2-1. CDR3 length equals 14 residues. Germline V lookup: CDR1 MGHDK, CDR2 SYGVNS. The CDR3: CASSDETSSETQFF. DNA of the CDR3: TGTGCCAGCAGTGACGAGACGTCCTCGGAGACCCAGTTCTTC.

The chain recombines TRBV12-3 or TRBV12-4 with TRBJ2-5; D is perhaps TRBD2 (5 bases). V was cut by 1 base and J by 0 bases, with 9 bases left in between. This CDR3 is built from 15 residues. CDR3 region: CASSLVRGYQETQYF. CDR3 nucleotides: TGTGCCAGCAGTTTAGTTCGCGGGTACCAAGAGACCCAGTACTTC.

The chain is built from TRBV27 and TRBJ2-5; D not certain. The CDR3 spans 15 residues. The V and J ends lost 4 bases and 1 base respectively, with 13 bases between them. Germline values: CDR1 MNHEY, CDR2 SMNVEV (reference sequence). The DNA for the CDR3 is TGTGCCAGCAGTTCCTTCGGACGGATCCAAGAGACCCAGTACTTC. It codes for CASSSFGRIQETQYF.

V usage is TRBV9 and J usage is TRBJ2-1; TRBD1 agrees at 10 bases. J was trimmed by 8 bases and V by 7 bases; bases with no gene match: 6. Per germline, CDR1 SGDLS and CDR2 YYNGEE. The CDR3 runs to 13 residues. CDR3 sequence reads: CASRDRGIDEQFF. The CDR3 coding sequence is TGTGCCAGCCGGGACAGGGGTATCGATGAGCAGTTCTTC.

To note about this clonotype: The conserved closing phenylalanine or tryptophan is absent in this CDR3, likely reflecting a read error. The chain links TRBV6-5 to TRBJ1-2; D not resolved. CDR3 length: 15 residues. Trimming removed 2 bases from V and 5 bases from J, with 15 bases in between. Germline V lookup: CDR1 MNHEY, CDR2 SVGAGI. The CDR3 nucleotides read TGTGCCAGCAGTTACACCCACACCGCAAGATATGGCTACACCTTA. As protein: CASSYTHTARYGYTL.

The chain links TRBV6-2 or TRBV6-3 to TRBJ2-7; TRBD1 matches at 7 bases. Germline CDR1 reads MNHEY; CDR2 reads SVGEGT. V gave up 6 bases and J gave up 4 bases; unmatched junction bases: 12. The CDR3 runs to 15 residues. Here the CDR3 DNA reads TGTGCCAGCAGCGCAAACAGGGGAAGGCTATACGAGCAGTACTTC. It specifies CASSANRGRLYEQYF.

This rearrangement joins TRBV29-1 to TRBJ2-5; 8 bases line up with TRBD1. The CDR3 has 15 residues. Looked up from germline, CDR1 is SQVTM and CDR2 is ANQGSEA. V dropped 3 bases and J dropped 11; count of bases not matched to a gene: 17. The CDR3 sequence: CSVDDAGTGPQVQYF. Here the CDR3 DNA reads TGCAGCGTTGATGATGCCGGGACAGGTCCCCAAGTGCAGTACTTC.

This clonotype appeared once. A read error is possible here, since a much larger clone lies one base away. V gene TRBV20-1 combines with J gene TRBJ2-1; tentatively, D is TRBD1 or TRBD2 (5 bases each). The V gene's germline CDR1 is DFQATT and CDR2 SNEGSKA (reference sequence). V was clipped by 0 bases and J by 11 bases, with 11 bases between them. The CDR3 loop spans 12 amino acids. Here the CDR3 reads CSAREEGLQQFF. CDR3 nucleotides: TGCAGTGCTAGAGAAGAGGGGCTTCAGCAGTTCTTC.

This sequence joins TRBV30 and TRBJ2-5; perhaps TRBD2 as D (5 bases). Germline CDR1 GTSNPN, CDR2 SVGIG (reference sequence). This CDR3 has 13 residues. V was clipped by 0 bases and J by 11 bases, with 16 bases between them. The CDR3 protein is CAWSVLGRYEQYF. DNA for the CDR3: TGTGCCTGGAGTGTACTAGGAAGATATGAGCAGTACTTC.

This clonotype was seen ten or more times. The rearrangement joins TRBV7-6 to TRBJ2-3; 8 bases line up with TRBD2. V lost 3 bases to trimming and J lost 0 bases; unmatched junction nucleotides: 11. Germline values: CDR1 SGHVS, CDR2 FNYEAQ. The CDR3 contains 18 residues. For the CDR3, the DNA is TGTGCCAGCAGCTTTCAAGAGGGTAGCGGGATGAGCACAGATACGCAGTATTTT. Encoded protein: CASSFQEGSGMSTDTQYF.

The chain couples TRBV7-2 to TRBJ1-5; perhaps TRBD1 as D (5 bases). Germline values: CDR1 SGHTA, CDR2 FQGNSA. The CDR3 consists of 14 residues. V lost 2 bases and J lost 7, with 12 bases in between. The CDR3 DNA reads as TGTGCCAGCAGCTTATTGCCGGAGGGGCAGCCCCAGCATTTT. Protein: CASSLLPEGQPQHF.

V is TRBV12-5 and J is TRBJ2-2; no clear D. Trimming took 6 bases from V and 4 from J, leaving 9 bases between them. This CDR3 contains 13 residues. Germline lookup yields CDR1 LGHNT and CDR2 FRNRAP. CDR3 loop: CASGPSTTGELFF. The CDR3 DNA sequence: TGTGCTAGTGGACCTAGTACCACCGGGGAGCTGTTTTTT.

The sample holds a few counts of this clonotype. This rearrangement joins TRBV20-1 to TRBJ2-7; no reliable D call. Germline loops: CDR1 DFQATT, CDR2 SNEGSKA (reference sequence). The V and J ends lost 5 bases and 4 bases respectively, with 6 bases between them. This CDR3 has 10 residues. DNA for the CDR3: TGCAGTGCTGGCAGTTACGAGCAGTACTTC. Translated, it gives CSAGSYEQYF.

J is TRBJ2-5 and V is TRBV20-1; 9 bases agree with TRBD1. Looked up from germline, CDR1 is DFQATT and CDR2 is SNEGSKA (reference sequence). V lost 4 bases to trimming and J lost 5 bases; unmatched junction nucleotides: 11. The CDR3 is 15 amino acids. CDR3: CSATAATGGWETQYF. As DNA, the CDR3 is TGCAGTGCTACAGCGGCTACAGGGGGCTGGGAGACCCAGTACTTC.

The V and J genes are TRBV19 and TRBJ1-2, with 9 bases that match TRBD1. Per germline, CDR1 LNHDA and CDR2 SQIVND (reference sequence). Trimming cost V 5 bases and J 8 bases; bases outside gene matches: 9. CDR3 size: 14 residues. In DNA, the CDR3 is TGTGCCAGTAGTTCCTGGGACAGGGTCGACGGCTACACCTTC. Protein: CASSSWDRVDGYTF.

V gene TRBV24-1 combines with J gene TRBJ2-5; a possible D gene is TRBD2 (6 bases). There are 17 residues in the CDR3. Germline V gene sequence: CDR1 KGHDR, CDR2 SFDVKD. V was clipped by 0 bases and J by 1 base, with 14 bases between them. The CDR3 DNA is TGTGCCACCAGTGATTTGAGTGGAGGGGACTTCCAAGAGACCCAGTACTTC. It encodes CATSDLSGGDFQETQYF.

Concerning this clonotype itself: An end of the junction does not agree with germline; a read error may underlie this. The chain employs TRBV20-1 and TRBJ1-5, with TRBD2 identical over 10 bases. The J call is doubtful: the DNA matches TRBJ2-3 better. From germline, CDR1 is DFQATT and CDR2 SNEGSKA (reference sequence). CDR3 length: 12 amino acids. Written as DNA, the CDR3 is TGCGGTGCTAGAACCACTAGCGGGGCGCAGTATTTT. Translating it yields CGARTTSGAQYF.

CDR3 residues: CASSYNSNYGYTF. As DNA, the CDR3 is TGTGCCAGCAGTTACAACAGTAACTATGGCTACACCTTC. The rearrangement links TRBV6-2 or TRBV6-3 to TRBJ1-2; no clear D gene. Trimming stripped 2 bases from V and 1 base from J, with 5 bases between. CDR3 length equals 13 residues. Germline CDR1 and CDR2: MNHEY and SVGEGT.

V and J are TRBV4-3 and TRBJ2-3; no clear D gene. Germline CDR1 is LGHNA and CDR2 is YSLEER. CDR3 length: 14 amino acids. Trimming shortened V by 0 bases and J by 4 bases, and 8 bases separated the two germline ends. The CDR3 DNA follows: TGCGCCAGCAGCCAAGACCCCGGGTCAGATACGCAGTATTTT. Translated, it gives CASSQDPGSDTQYF.

V gene TRBV18 combines with J gene TRBJ2-7; D is perhaps TRBD1 or TRBD2 (5 bases each). The germline CDR1 and CDR2 sequences are KGHSH and LQKENI. Trimming shortened V by 2 bases and J by 2 bases, and 13 bases separated the two germline ends. This CDR3 has 15 amino acids. In DNA form, the CDR3 reads TGTGCCAGCTCACCAGAGCGGAGACAGACCTACGAGCAGTACTTC. Translating it yields CASSPERRQTYEQYF.

The chain is built from TRBV9 and TRBJ2-2, with 10 bases aligning to TRBD2. The V and J ends lost 4 bases and 5 bases, in that order; junction bases with no gene match: 8. CDR3 size: 16 residues. Germline V gene lookup returns CDR1 SGDLS and CDR2 YYNGEE. The CDR3 sequence: CASSLGVAGGTGELFF. For the CDR3, the DNA is TGTGCCAGCAGCCTAGGGGTAGCGGGAGGTACCGGGGAGCTGTTTTTT.

J is TRBJ2-3 and V is TRBV28, with TRBD2 as a possible D gene (7 bases). CDR1 and CDR2 (germline): MDHEN, SYDVKM. The CDR3 totals 15 residues. The ends were cut back, 3 bases at V and 1 base at J, with 11 bases in the middle. The CDR3 here is CASSFGGAGTDTQYF. CDR3 sequence (DNA): TGTGCCAGCAGTTTTGGGGGGGCCGGCACAGATACGCAGTATTTT.

V is TRBV12-3 or TRBV12-4 and J is TRBJ2-3, with D hard to call. The CDR3 sequence is 14 residues long. Trimming pared 4 bases from V and 4 bases from J, leaving 12 bases between. The CDR3 sequence: CASSSFHLPDTQYF. CDR3 nucleotide sequence: TGTGCCAGCAGTTCGTTTCATCTTCCAGATACGCAGTATTTT.

V is TRBV27 and J is TRBJ2-4, with 9 bases lining up with TRBD2. With the DNA end fitting TRBJ2-7 better, the J assignment may be wrong. The CDR3 extends over 14 amino acids. Per germline, CDR1 MNHEY and CDR2 SMNVEV (reference sequence). CDR3 protein: CASSLGGRGNEQYF. Written as DNA, the CDR3 is TGTGCCAGCAGTTTGGGCGGGAGGGGAAACGAGCAGTACTTC.

This clonotype was observed a few times. The J gene is TRBJ2-7, the V gene TRBV5-1; a weak D match, TRBD1 (6 bases). Trimming removed 6 bases at V and 2 bases at J, with 18 bases between. CDR3 length: 15 amino acids. CDR1 is SGHRS, CDR2 YFSETQ, per germline. The CDR3 loop is CASTPTAGVPYEQYF. CDR3 nucleotides: TGCGCCAGCACCCCCACGGCAGGGGTGCCCTACGAGCAGTACTTC.

The chain employs TRBV5-6 and TRBJ2-3; possible D gene TRBD1, 6 bases. Germline V lookup: CDR1 SGHDT, CDR2 YYEEEE. V lost 7 bases and J 3 bases, leaving 18 bases between the germline ends. The CDR3 runs to 15 residues. Here the CDR3 reads CASSYRVLGTDTQYF. The CDR3 DNA reads as TGTGCCAGCTCATACAGGGTATTGGGAACAGATACGCAGTATTTT.